Each of the 7 T cell receptor beta chains below was sequenced from the same sample in a study of blood T cell repertoires in COVID-19. Clones were sequenced by immunoSEQ multiplex PCR, and TCRdb holds only the in-frame ones, with some missing. The table shows tens of thousands of clones, with 86% occurring only once. The sequenced sample was peripheral blood. All receptors come from a man aged 50 or older with active COVID-19.

V and J are TRBV28 and TRBJ1-6, with D hard to call. The V end lost 6 bases, the J end lost 10 bases, and 13 bases lay between the germline ends. This CDR3 is 13 amino acids long. In germline, CDR1 is MDHEN, CDR2 SYDVKM. In nucleotides, the CDR3 is TGTGCCAGCAGAGACGGGATGGGATCACCCCTCCACTTT. This codes for CASRDGMGSPLHF.

The gene calls are TRBV6-1 and TRBJ1-1, with unresolved D. V lost 3 bases, J lost 7 bases, and 6 bases lay in between. Germline V gene data show CDR1 as MNHNS and CDR2 as SASEGT. This CDR3 has 11 residues. CDR3 sequence reads: CASSDRDEAFF. CDR3 bases: TGTGCCAGCAGTGACCGAGATGAAGCTTTCTTT.

The chain couples TRBV11-3 to TRBJ2-7; TRBD2 is a possible D gene (5 bases). Per the germline V gene, CDR1 is SGHNT and CDR2 is YENEEA. This CDR3 has 15 amino acids. Trimming left V 5 bases short and J 0 bases short, with 14 bases between. CDR3 sequence reads: CASSPSGRSSYEQYF. CDR3 sequence (DNA): TGTGCCAGCAGCCCCAGCGGCAGGAGCTCCTACGAGCAGTACTTC.

The chain links TRBV7-2 to TRBJ2-7; 8 bases map to TRBD2. CDR1 and CDR2 (germline): SGHTA, FQGNSA. This CDR3 spans 13 amino acids. The J segment lost 6 bases and the V segment lost 5 bases, leaving 6 bases of the junction unmatched. The CDR3 is CASSGTGGVEQYF. The CDR3 nucleotides are TGTGCCAGCAGCGGAACCGGGGGGGTCGAGCAGTACTTC. The full variable domain, in which reference TRBV7-2 and TRBJ2-7 provide the parts outside the CDR3, is GAGVSQSPSNKVTEKGKDVELRCDPISGHTALYWYRQSLGQGLEFLIYFQGNSAPDKSGLPSDRFSAERTGGSVSTLTIQRTQQEDSAVYLCASSGTGGVEQYFGPGTRLTVT.

The chain couples TRBV5-4 to TRBJ2-4; D possibly corresponds to TRBD2 (7 bases). This CDR3 spans 13 amino acids. Germline CDR1 SGHNT, CDR2 YYREEE (reference sequence). Trimming removed 7 bases at V and 3 bases at J, with 11 bases between. CDR3: CASGGGGKNIQYF. The CDR3 bases are TGTGCCAGCGGAGGGGGGGGCAAAAACATTCAGTACTTC.

V is TRBV7-9 and J is TRBJ1-6, with 7 bases fitting TRBD1. Trimming removed 6 bases from V and 6 bases from J; junction bases left unmatched: 5. Germline CDR1 SEHNR, CDR2 FQNEAQ (reference sequence). The CDR3 runs 14 residues. CDR3 protein: CASRGTATNSPLHF. The CDR3 coding sequence is TGTGCCAGCAGGGGGACAGCGACTAATTCACCCCTCCACTTT.

This chain links TRBV4-2 with TRBJ2-2; maybe TRBD1 (5 bases). CDR1 is LGHNA and CDR2 is YNFKEQ in the germline V gene. V was pared by 6 bases and J by 0 bases, with 8 bases between. The CDR3 consists of 14 residues. The CDR3 protein is CASRQDPNTGELFF. The CDR3 region has the DNA TGTGCCAGCAGACAGGACCCGAACACCGGGGAGCTGTTTTTT.